This T cell receptor beta chain was recovered during a study of immune evolution from preneoplasia to lung adenocarcinoma. CDR3 length: 13 residues. V dropped 7 bases and J dropped 4 bases, with 11 bases sitting between them. CDR1 LNHNV and CDR2 YYDKDF come from the germline V gene (reference sequence). There are a few counts of this clone. Sequenced by immunoSEQ multiplex PCR; TCRdb stores in-frame clones only, minus some. Among under 7,500 clones listed, approximately 79% were seen once. Sequenced sample: FFPE minimally invasive lung adenocarcinoma tissue. The TCR comes from a person aged 50-70 years with lung adenocarcinoma. The chain combines TRBV15 with TRBJ1-5, with D possibly TRBD1 on 6 matching bases. CDR3 sequence (DNA): TGTGCCACCACAGGGGCCGCGAATCAGCCCCAGCATTTT. Protein sequence: CATTGAANQPQHF.